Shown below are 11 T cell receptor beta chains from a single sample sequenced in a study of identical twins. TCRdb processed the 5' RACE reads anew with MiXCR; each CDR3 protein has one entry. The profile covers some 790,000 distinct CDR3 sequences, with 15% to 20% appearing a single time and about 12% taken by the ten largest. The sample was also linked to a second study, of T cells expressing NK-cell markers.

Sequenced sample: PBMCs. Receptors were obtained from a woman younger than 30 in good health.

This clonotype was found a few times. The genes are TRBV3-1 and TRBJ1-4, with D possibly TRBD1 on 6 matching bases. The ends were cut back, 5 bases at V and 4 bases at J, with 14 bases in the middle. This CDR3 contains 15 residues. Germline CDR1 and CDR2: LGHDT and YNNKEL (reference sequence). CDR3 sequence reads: CASSIRGDVNEKLFF. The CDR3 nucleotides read TGTGCCAGCAGCATAAGGGGGGACGTTAATGAAAAACTGTTTTTT.

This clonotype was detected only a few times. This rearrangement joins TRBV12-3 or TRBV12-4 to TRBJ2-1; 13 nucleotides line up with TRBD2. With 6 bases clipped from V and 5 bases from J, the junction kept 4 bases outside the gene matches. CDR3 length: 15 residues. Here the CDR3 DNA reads TGTGCCAGCAGAGAGGGACTAGCGGGAAACAATGAGCAGTTCTTC. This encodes CASREGLAGNNEQFF.

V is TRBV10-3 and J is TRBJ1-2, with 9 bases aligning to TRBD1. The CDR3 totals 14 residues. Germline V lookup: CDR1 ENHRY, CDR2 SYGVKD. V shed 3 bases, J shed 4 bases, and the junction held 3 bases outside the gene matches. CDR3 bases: TGTGCCATCAGTGACCCGGACAGGGGCTATGGCTACACCTTC. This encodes CAISDPDRGYGYTF.

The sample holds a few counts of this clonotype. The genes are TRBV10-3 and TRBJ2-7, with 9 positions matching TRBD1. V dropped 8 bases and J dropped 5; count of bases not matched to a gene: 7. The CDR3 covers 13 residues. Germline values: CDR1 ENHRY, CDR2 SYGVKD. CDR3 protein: CAIQDRGGNEQYF. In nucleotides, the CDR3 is TGTGCCATCCAGGACAGGGGAGGAAACGAGCAGTACTTC.

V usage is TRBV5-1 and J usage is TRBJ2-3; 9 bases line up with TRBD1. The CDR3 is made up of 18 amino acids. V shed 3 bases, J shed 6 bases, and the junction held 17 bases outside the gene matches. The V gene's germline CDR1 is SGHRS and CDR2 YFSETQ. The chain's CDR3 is CASSSPPPGQGIRDTQYF. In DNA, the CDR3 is TGCGCCAGCAGCTCGCCGCCCCCGGGACAGGGCATTAGGGATACGCAGTATTTT.

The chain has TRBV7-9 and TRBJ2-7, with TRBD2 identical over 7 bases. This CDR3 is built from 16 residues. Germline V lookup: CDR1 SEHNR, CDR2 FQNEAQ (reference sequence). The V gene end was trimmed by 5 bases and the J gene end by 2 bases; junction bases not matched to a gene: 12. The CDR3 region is CASSPASGRLAYEQYF. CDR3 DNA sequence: TGTGCCAGCAGCCCAGCTAGCGGCAGATTGGCCTACGAGCAGTACTTC.

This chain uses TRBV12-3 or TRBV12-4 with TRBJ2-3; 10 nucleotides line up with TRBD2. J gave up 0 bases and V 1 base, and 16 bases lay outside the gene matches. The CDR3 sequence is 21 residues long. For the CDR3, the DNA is TGTGCCAGCAGTTTAGGGAGATGGGTTAGCGGGGGGCTTTCTAGCACAGATACGCAGTATTTT. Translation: CASSLGRWVSGGLSSTDTQYF.

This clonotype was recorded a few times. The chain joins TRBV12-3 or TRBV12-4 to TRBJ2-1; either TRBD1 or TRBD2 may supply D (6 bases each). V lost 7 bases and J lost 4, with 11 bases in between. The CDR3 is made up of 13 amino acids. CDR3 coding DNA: TGTGCCAGCAAGGGGGGCGCTTACAATGAGCAGTTCTTC. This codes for CASKGGAYNEQFF.

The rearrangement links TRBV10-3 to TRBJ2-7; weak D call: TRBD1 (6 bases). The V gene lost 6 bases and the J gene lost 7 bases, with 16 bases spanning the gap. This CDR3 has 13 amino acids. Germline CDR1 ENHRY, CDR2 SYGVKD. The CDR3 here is CAISPGVLREQYF. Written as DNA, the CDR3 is TGTGCCATCAGCCCAGGGGTTTTGCGGGAGCAGTACTTC.

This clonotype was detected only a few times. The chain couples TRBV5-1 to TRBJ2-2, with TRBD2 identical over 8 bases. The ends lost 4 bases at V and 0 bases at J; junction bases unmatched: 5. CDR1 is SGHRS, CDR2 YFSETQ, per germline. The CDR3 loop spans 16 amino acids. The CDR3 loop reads CASSLSGVANTGELFF. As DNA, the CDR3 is TGCGCCAGCAGCCTTAGCGGGGTGGCGAACACCGGGGAGCTGTTTTTT.

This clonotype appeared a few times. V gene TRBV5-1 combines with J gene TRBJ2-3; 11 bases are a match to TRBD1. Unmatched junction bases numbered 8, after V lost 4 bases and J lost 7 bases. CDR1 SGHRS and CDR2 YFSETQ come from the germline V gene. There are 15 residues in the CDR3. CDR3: CASSPWDRGDYTQYF. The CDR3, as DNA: TGCGCCAGCAGCCCGTGGGACAGGGGGGACTATACGCAGTATTTT.